Described below is a single TCR beta chain sequence and its context. Antigen unknown. This sample was taken from a study of cytomegalovirus exposure and HLA in healthy donors. V was shortened by 4 bases and J by 6 bases, with 18 bases between the two germline ends. The germline V gene has CDR1 SGHRS and CDR2 YFSETQ. This CDR3 region has 15 residues. Whereas donors were nominally healthy upon sampling, unrecorded immune exposures were probable. Overall study findings and caveats: As confirmed in vitro, a few CMV-associated chains were specific for CMV antigens. Most TCR sequences proved rare, with some public TCRs found in many donors.

Primers included in the PCR were 60 Vbeta and 13 Jbeta primers. Clones were read by immunoSEQ multiplex PCR, and TCRdb kept only the in-frame ones, dropping some. The sample includes 200,000 to 300,000 clones, just under 80% of them seen just once. The sample taken for sequencing was PBMCs. The TCR comes from a boy between 10 and 17 years old in good health and CMV-seronegative. V gene TRBV5-1 combines with J gene TRBJ2-3; possibly TRBD2 for D (5 bases). The CDR3: CASSRERQTGDTQYF. For the CDR3, the DNA is TGCGCCAGCAGCCGGGAACGGCAAACGGGGGATACGCAGTATTTT.